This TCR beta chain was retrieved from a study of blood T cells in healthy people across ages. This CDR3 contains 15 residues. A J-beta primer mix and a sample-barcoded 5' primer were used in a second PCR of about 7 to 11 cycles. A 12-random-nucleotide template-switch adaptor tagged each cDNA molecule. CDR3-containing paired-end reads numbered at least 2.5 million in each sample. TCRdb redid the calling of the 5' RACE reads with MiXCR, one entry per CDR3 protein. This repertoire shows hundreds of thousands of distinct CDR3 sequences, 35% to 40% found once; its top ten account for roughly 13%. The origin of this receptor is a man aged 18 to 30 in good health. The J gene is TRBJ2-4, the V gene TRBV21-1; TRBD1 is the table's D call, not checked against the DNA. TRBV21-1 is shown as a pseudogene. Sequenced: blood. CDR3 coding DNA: TGTGCCAGCAGTCCCGCCGGGACAGGGGTATACATTCAGTACTTC. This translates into CASSPAGTGVYIQYF.